A single sample gave rise to the 11 T cell receptor beta chains below, sequenced in a study of neoadjuvant nivolumab and ipilimumab in lung cancer. Some clones are missing from TCRdb's copy, which holds only in-frame ones; the method was immunoSEQ multiplex PCR. The data show 18,000 or so clones, under 85% seen once. Sequenced here: tumor tissue, sampled after neoadjuvant nivolumab, alone or with ipilimumab, at or shortly before surgery. These receptors all stem from an adult with non-small cell lung cancer.

The chain links TRBV6-1 to TRBJ2-7; possibly TRBD2 for D (6 bases). The CDR3 is 14 residues long. CDR1 is MNHNS and CDR2 is SASEGT in the germline V gene. The V gene lost 4 bases and the J gene lost 0 bases, with 10 bases spanning the gap. This CDR3 is CASSVGTDSYEQYF. The CDR3 coding sequence is TGTGCCAGCAGTGTAGGGACTGACTCCTACGAGCAGTACTTC.

The chain carries TRBV6-1 and TRBJ2-1, with TRBD1 matching over 8 bases. Trimming removed 4 bases from V and 2 bases from J; junction bases left unmatched: 7. This CDR3 contains 16 residues. Germline V lookup: CDR1 MNHNS, CDR2 SASEGT. CDR3 residues: CASSGRDRRAYNEQFF. The CDR3 DNA sequence: TGTGCCAGCAGTGGACGGGACAGGCGTGCCTACAATGAGCAGTTCTTC.

Notes on this clone: The sample contains more than one DNA sequence encoding this CDR3. The J gene is TRBJ1-3, the V gene TRBV5-6; perhaps TRBD1 as D (6 bases). The CDR3 length is 12 residues. V was shortened by 5 bases and J by 4 bases, with 7 bases between the two germline ends. CDR1 is SGHDT, CDR2 YYEEEE, per germline. CDR3 sequence: CASSGQGNTIYF. CDR3 nucleotides: TGTGCCAGCAGTGGACAGGGAAACACCATATATTTT.

The chain recombines TRBV5-5 with TRBJ1-6, with a possible D match to TRBD1 (6 bases). This CDR3 is 15 amino acids long. The V end was cut by 4 bases, the J end by 2 bases, with 10 bases between. Germline lookup yields CDR1 SGHKS and CDR2 YYEKEE (reference sequence). The CDR3 sequence: CASSPGDTYNSPLHF. The CDR3 DNA reads TGTGCCAGCAGCCCAGGGGATACCTATAATTCACCCCTCCACTTT.

This clone was detected a few times. The CDR3: CASSEQGNVGETQYF. The CDR3 DNA follows: TGTGCCAGCAGTGAACAGGGGAATGTGGGGGAGACCCAGTACTTC. The chain carries TRBV6-1 and TRBJ2-5, with a tentative D call TRBD1 (6 bases). Germline V lookup: CDR1 MNHNS, CDR2 SASEGT. CDR3 length: 15 amino acids. Trimming stripped 2 bases from V and 5 bases from J, with 15 bases between.

This clone is a singleton in its sample. The V call is TRBV5-1, the J call TRBJ1-1; TRBD1 matches 7 bases. The CDR3 extends over 15 amino acids. Germline V gene sequence: CDR1 SGHRS, CDR2 YFSETQ. Trimming removed 2 bases from V and 2 bases from J; junction bases left unmatched: 6. DNA for the CDR3: TGCGCCAGCAGCTTCCAGGGGGGGGGAAACACTGAAGCTTTCTTT. It is translated as CASSFQGGGNTEAFF.

The rearrangement joins TRBV11-2 to TRBJ2-1, with 12 bases aligning to TRBD2. The V gene end was trimmed by 3 bases and the J gene end by 0 bases; junction bases not matched to a gene: 9. This CDR3 contains 19 residues. Germline assignment: CDR1 SGHAT and CDR2 FQNNGV. In DNA, the CDR3 is TGTGCCAGCAGCTTCCGACTAGCGGGGGTAGGCGGCTCCTACAATGAGCAGTTCTTC. It is translated as CASSFRLAGVGGSYNEQFF.

V gene TRBV9 combines with J gene TRBJ2-1; 7 bases are shared with TRBD1. The CDR3 covers 14 residues. In germline, CDR1 is SGDLS, CDR2 YYNGEE. Trimming removed 3 bases from V and 3 bases from J; junction bases left unmatched: 3. The CDR3 region is CASSEGQRYNEQFF. The CDR3 DNA reads as TGTGCCAGCAGCGAGGGACAGCGCTACAATGAGCAGTTCTTC.

V and J are TRBV4-3 and TRBJ2-2, with D possibly being TRBD2 (5 bases). V dropped 0 bases and J dropped 4 bases, with 12 bases sitting between them. CDR1 is LGHNA, CDR2 YSLEER, per germline. CDR3 length: 16 amino acids. For the CDR3, the DNA is TGCGCCAGCAGCCAAGAACCGGGATTAGTCACCGGGGAGCTGTTTTTT. Translation gives CASSQEPGLVTGELFF.

The chain has TRBV27 and TRBJ1-5; D not resolved. This CDR3 has 9 residues. Germline loops: CDR1 MNHEY, CDR2 SMNVEV (reference sequence). The CDR3 reads CVFDQPQHF. DNA of the CDR3: TGTGTCTTCGATCAGCCCCAGCATTTT.

The rearrangement uses TRBV11-2 and TRBJ2-7; D gene uncertain. CDR3 size: 12 residues. Germline values: CDR1 SGHAT, CDR2 FQNNGV. V lost 5 bases and J 2 bases, leaving 7 bases between the germline ends. The CDR3 nucleotides are TGTGCCAGCAGCCAGTCCACCTACGAGCAGTACTTC. Translating gives CASSQSTYEQYF.